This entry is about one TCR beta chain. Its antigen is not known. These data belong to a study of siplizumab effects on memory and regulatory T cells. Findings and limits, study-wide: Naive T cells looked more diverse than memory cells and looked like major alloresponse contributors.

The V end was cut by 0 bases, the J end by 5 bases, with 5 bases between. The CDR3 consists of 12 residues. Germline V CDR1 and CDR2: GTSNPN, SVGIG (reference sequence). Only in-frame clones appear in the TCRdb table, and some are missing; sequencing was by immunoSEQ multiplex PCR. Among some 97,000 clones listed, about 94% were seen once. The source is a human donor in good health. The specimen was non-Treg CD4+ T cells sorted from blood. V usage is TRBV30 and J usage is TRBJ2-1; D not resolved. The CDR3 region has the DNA TGTGCCTGGAGTGTCGGAGACAATGAGCAGTTCTTC. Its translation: CAWSVGDNEQFF.